Below are 6 T cell receptor beta chains sequenced from a single sample in a study of human T cells and chemical hapten exposure. TCRdb processed the RACE reads anew with MiXCR; each CDR3 protein has one entry. The table includes about 180,000 distinct CDR3 sequences, roughly 30% detected once. The sample's time point: pre-sensitization, week 0. Noted treatment: therapeutic diphenylcyclopropenone sensitization with weekly scalp DPC. Specimen: whole blood, collected in connection with sensitization to the hapten diphenylcyclopropenone (DPC). These receptors were taken from a woman younger than 45 with alopecia areata. Some clones in this sample may be carry-over from other donors' samples.

This clonotype was detected only a few times. The chain has TRBV28 and TRBJ1-2; 7 positions match TRBD1. V lost 9 bases and J lost 8; bases outside the gene matches: 12. This CDR3 is built from 13 residues. The germline CDR1 and CDR2 sequences are MDHEN and SYDVKM. CDR3 bases: TGTGCCAGTTTGACAGGGATAGATCGGGGCTACACCTTC. Amino acid sequence: CASLTGIDRGYTF.

The chain employs TRBV7-2 and TRBJ2-7, with D unclear. CDR3 length equals 13 residues. Looked up from germline, CDR1 is SGHTA and CDR2 is FQGNSA. Deletions cut 5 bases from V and 5 bases from J, with 13 bases between. Written as DNA, the CDR3 is TGTGCCAGCAGCCCCCGAGTGTTAAACGAGCAGTACTTC. Translation gives CASSPRVLNEQYF. Using reference TRBV7-2 and TRBJ2-7 for the parts outside the CDR3, the full variable domain is GAGVSQSPSNKVTEKGKDVELRCDPISGHTALYWYRQSLGQGLEFLIYFQGNSAPDKSGLPSDRFSAERTGGSVSTLTIQRTQQEDSAVYLCASSPRVLNEQYFGPGTRLTVT.

CDR3 in DNA: TGCAGCGTTGATGGTGGTGGGGGTTACAATGAGCAGTTCTTC. Protein: CSVDGGGGYNEQFF. The chain employs TRBV29-1 and TRBJ2-1; TRBD1 or TRBD2 may be the D gene (5 bases each). This CDR3 has 14 residues. V lost 3 bases to trimming and J lost 4 bases, with 13 bases between them. Looked up from germline, CDR1 is SQVTM and CDR2 is ANQGSEA.

This clonotype was observed a handful of times. The chain is built from TRBV28 and TRBJ2-7, with D tentatively TRBD2 (6 bases). Germline CDR1 is MDHEN and CDR2 is SYDVKM. V shed 5 bases and J shed 3 bases, with 11 bases lying between them. The CDR3 runs to 13 residues. In DNA form, the CDR3 reads TGTGCCAGCAGTCTGGGACTCGACTACGAGCAGTACTTC. As protein: CASSLGLDYEQYF.

Only a few counts were recorded for this clonotype. The chain has TRBV7-6 and TRBJ1-2, with D uncertain. With 4 bases removed from V and 2 bases from J, the gap between germline ends came to 14 bases. CDR1 is SGHVS, CDR2 FNYEAQ, per germline. The CDR3 extends over 15 amino acids. CDR3 bases: TGTGCCAGCAGCTCCCTCAACTCGGGGAACTATGGCTACACCTTC. It codes for CASSSLNSGNYGYTF.

The J gene is TRBJ1-5, the V gene TRBV12-2; whether TRBD1, the table's D call, matches the DNA was not checked. TRBV12-2 represents a pseudogene. The length of the CDR3 is 17 residues. The CDR3 reads CASRLMGDREGNQPQHF. The CDR3 DNA is TGTGCAAGTCGCTTAATGGGGGACCGAGAGGGCAATCAGCCCCAGCATTTT.